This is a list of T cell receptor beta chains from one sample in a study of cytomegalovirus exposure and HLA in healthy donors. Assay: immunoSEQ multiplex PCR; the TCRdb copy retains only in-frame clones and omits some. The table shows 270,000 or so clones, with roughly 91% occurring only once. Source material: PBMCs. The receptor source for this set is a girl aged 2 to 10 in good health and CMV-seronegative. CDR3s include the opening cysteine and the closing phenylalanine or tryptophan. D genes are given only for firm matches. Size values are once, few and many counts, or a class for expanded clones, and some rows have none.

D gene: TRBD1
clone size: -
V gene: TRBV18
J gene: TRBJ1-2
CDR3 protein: CASSPPQTGGADYGYTF
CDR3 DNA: TGTGCCAGCTCACCACCGCAGACAGGGGGCGCGGACTATGGCTACACCTTC

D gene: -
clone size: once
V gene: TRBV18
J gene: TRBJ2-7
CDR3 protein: CASSSGFDEQYF
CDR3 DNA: TGTGCCAGCTCATCGGGTTTCGACGAGCAGTACTTC

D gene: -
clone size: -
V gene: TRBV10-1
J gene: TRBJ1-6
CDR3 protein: CASSQFLDSPLHF
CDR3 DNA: TGCGCCAGCAGCCAGTTTCTGGATTCACCCCTCCACTTT

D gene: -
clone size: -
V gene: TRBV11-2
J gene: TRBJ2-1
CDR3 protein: CATTSFSYNEQFF
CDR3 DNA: TGTGCCACCACTAGCTTTTCCTACAATGAGCAGTTCTTC

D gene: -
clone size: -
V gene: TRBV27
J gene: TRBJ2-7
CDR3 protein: CASRPRERNEQYF
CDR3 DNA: TGTGCCAGCAGACCCCGAGAGCGGAACGAGCAGTACTTC

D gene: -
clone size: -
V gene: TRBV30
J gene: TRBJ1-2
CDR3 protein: CAWMAGNGYTF
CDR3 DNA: TGTGCCTGGATGGCAGGGAATGGCTACACCTTC

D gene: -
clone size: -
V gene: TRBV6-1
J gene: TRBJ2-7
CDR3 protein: CASSEAAATYEQYF
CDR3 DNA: TGTGCCAGCAGTGAAGCGGCCGCAACCTACGAGCAGTACTTC

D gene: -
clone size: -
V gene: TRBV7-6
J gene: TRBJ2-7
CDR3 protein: CASSRGRLGSYEQYF
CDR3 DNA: TGTGCCAGCAGCCGAGGGCGATTGGGCTCCTACGAGCAGTACTTC

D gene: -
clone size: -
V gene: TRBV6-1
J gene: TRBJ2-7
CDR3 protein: CASSEGLGTYEQYF
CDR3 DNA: TGTGCCAGCAGTGAAGGGCTAGGTACCTACGAGCAGTACTTC

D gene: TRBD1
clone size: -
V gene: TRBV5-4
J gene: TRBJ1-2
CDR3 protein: CASRPPPGQGTGGYTF
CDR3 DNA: TGTGCCAGCAGACCGCCCCCAGGACAGGGGACGGGTGGCTACACCTTC

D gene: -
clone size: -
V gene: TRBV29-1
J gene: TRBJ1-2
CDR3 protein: CSVYSPSYGYTF
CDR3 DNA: TGCAGCGTTTACAGCCCCTCCTATGGCTACACCTTC

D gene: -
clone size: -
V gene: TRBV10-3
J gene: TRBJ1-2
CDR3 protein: CAIIDSTGGYTF
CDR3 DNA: TGTGCCATCATCGACTCGACAGGAGGCTACACCTTC

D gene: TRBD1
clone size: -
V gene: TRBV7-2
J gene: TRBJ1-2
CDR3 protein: CASSLGQGGGYTF
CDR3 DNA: TGTGCCAGCAGCTTAGGACAGGGCGGAGGCTACACCTTC

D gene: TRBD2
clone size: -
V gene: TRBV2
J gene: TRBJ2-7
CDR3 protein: CASSSGSDEQYF
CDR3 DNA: TGTGCCAGTTCTAGCGGGAGTGACGAGCAGTACTTC

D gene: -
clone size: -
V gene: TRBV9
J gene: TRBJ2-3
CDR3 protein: CASSVEGVTDTQYF
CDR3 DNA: TGTGCCAGCAGCGTAGAAGGGGTTACAGATACGCAGTATTTT

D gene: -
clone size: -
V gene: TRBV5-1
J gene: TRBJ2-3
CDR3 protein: CASSLATGFEWKRGTDTQYF
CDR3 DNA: TGCGCCAGCAGCTTGGCGACAGGCTTTGAATGGAAGAGAGGGACAGATACGCAGTATTTT

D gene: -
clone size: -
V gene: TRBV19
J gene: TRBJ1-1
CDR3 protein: CASSIAQVSGTEAFF
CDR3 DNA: TGTGCCAGTAGTATAGCACAGGTTTCGGGCACTGAAGCTTTCTTT

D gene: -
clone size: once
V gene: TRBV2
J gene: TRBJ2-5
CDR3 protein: CAKRVRETQYF
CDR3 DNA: TGTGCCAAACGGGTGAGAGAGACCCAGTACTTC

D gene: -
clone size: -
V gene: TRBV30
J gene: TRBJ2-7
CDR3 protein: CAWSVGSRAYEQYF
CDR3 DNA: TGTGCCTGGAGTGTGGGTAGTCGGGCCTACGAGCAGTACTTC

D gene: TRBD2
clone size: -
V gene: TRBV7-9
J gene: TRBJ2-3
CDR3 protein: CASALAGGTDTQYF
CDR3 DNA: TGTGCCAGCGCGTTAGCGGGGGGCACAGATACGCAGTATTTT

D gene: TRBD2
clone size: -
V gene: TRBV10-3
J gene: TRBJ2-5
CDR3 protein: CAISSTSGGARETQYF
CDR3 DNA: TGTGCCATCAGTTCGACTAGCGGGGGGGCGCGGGAGACCCAGTACTTC

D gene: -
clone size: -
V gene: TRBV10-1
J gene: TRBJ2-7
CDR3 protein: CASSDIRSNGEQYF
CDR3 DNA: TGCGCCAGCAGTGATATTCGGTCAAACGGCGAGCAGTACTTC

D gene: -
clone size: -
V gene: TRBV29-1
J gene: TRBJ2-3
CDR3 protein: CSVDFSSTDTQYF
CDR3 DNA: TGCAGCGTTGACTTTTCTAGCACAGATACGCAGTATTTT

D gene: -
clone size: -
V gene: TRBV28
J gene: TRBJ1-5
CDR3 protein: CASSFERQPQHF
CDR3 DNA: TGTGCCAGCAGTTTTGAGCGTCAGCCCCAGCATTTT

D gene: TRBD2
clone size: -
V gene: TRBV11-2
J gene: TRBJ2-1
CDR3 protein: CASSFGLAGSYNEQFF
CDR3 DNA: TGTGCCAGCAGCTTCGGACTAGCGGGAAGCTACAATGAGCAGTTCTTC

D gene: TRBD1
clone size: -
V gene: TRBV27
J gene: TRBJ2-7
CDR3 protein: CASTLRRGQDTEQYF
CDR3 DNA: TGTGCCAGCACCCTAAGGAGGGGACAGGACACTGAGCAGTACTTC

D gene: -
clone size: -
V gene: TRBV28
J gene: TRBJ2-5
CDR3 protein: CASSYRQETQYF
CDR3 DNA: TGTGCCAGCAGCTATCGCCAAGAGACCCAGTACTTC

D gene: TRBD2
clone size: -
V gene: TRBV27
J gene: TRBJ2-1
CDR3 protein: CASRTGLAGGNEQFF
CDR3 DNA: TGTGCCAGCAGGACGGGACTAGCGGGAGGAAATGAGCAGTTCTTC

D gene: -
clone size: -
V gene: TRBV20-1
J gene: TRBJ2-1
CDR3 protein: CSARWEEQFF
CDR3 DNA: TGCAGTGCTAGATGGGAGGAGCAGTTCTTC

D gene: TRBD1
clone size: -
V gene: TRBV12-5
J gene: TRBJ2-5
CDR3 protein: CASGLDRRGTAQETQYF
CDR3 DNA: TGTGCTAGTGGTTTAGACAGAAGGGGGACAGCGCAAGAGACCCAGTACTTC

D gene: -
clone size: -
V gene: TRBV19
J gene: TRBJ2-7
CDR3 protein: CASSIGRGYEQYF
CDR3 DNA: TGTGCCAGTAGTATAGGGAGAGGGTACGAGCAGTACTTC

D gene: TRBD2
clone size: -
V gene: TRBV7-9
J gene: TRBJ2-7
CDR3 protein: CASSLSGRGGRKSYEQYF
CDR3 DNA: TGTGCCAGCAGCTTATCGGGGCGGGGCGGGAGGAAATCCTACGAGCAGTACTTC

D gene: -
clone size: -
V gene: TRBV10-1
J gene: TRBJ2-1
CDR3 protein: CASSTGPSYNEQFF
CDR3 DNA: TGCGCCAGCAGCACAGGACCGAGCTACAATGAGCAGTTCTTC

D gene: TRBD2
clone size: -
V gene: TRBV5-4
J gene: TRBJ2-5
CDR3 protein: CASSLGGLAGGWETQYF
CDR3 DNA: TGTGCCAGCAGCTTGGGCGGACTAGCGGGAGGGTGGGAGACCCAGTACTTC

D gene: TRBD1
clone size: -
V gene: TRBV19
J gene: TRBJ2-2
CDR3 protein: CASSILDRDTGELFF
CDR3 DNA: TGTGCCAGTAGTATCCTCGACAGGGACACCGGGGAGCTGTTTTTT

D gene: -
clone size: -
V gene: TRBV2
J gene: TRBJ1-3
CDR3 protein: CASSTGFSGNTIYF
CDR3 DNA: TGTGCCAGCAGTACAGGTTTCTCTGGAAACACCATATATTTT

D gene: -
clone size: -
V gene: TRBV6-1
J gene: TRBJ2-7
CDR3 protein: CASSAGVEQYF
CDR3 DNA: TGTGCCAGCAGTGCAGGGGTCGAGCAGTACTTC

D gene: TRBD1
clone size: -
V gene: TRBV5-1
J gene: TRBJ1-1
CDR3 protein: CASSPALGQGAPEAFF
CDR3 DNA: TGCGCCAGCAGCCCGGCCCTTGGGCAGGGGGCTCCCGAAGCTTTCTTT

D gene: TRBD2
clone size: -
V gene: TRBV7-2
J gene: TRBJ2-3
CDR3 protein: CASSLDPGGDTDTQYF
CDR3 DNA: TGTGCCAGCAGCTTAGATCCGGGGGGGGACACAGATACGCAGTATTTT

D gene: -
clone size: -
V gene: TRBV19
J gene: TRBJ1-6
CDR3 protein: CASRQGNSPLHF
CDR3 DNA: TGTGCCAGTAGACAGGGTAATTCACCCCTCCACTTT

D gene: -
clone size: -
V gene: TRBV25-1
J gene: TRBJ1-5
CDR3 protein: CASSETGTGQPQHF
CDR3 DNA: TGTGCCAGCAGTGAAACAGGGACGGGTCAGCCCCAGCATTTT

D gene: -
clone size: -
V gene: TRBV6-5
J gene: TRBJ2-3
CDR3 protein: CASSTGLRGDTQYF
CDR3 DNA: TGTGCCAGCAGTACCGGGCTCCGGGGGGATACGCAGTATTTT

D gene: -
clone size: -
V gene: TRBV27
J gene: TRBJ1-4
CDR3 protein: CASRVLGGRDEKLFF
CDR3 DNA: TGTGCCAGCAGGGTCCTGGGGGGGAGAGATGAAAAACTGTTTTTT

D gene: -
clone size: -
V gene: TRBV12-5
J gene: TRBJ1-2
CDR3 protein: CASGPPTGGYTF
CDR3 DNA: TGTGCTAGTGGTCCACCGACAGGTGGCTACACCTTC

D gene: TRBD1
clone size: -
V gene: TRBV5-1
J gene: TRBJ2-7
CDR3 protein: CASSSGQGSDEQYF
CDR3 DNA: TGCGCCAGCAGCTCCGGACAGGGATCCGACGAGCAGTACTTC

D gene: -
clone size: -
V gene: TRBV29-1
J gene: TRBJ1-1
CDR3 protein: CSVPGGVGPETEAFF
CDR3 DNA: TGCAGCGTTCCCGGAGGTGTAGGGCCGGAAACTGAAGCTTTCTTT

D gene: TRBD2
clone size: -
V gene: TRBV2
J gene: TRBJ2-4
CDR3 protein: CASSEAGGSGGVKNIQYF
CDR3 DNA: TGTGCCAGCAGTGAAGCGGGAGGTAGCGGGGGGGTAAAAAACATTCAGTACTTC

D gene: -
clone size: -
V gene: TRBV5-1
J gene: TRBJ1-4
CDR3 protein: CASSSGTPNEKLFF
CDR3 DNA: TGCGCCAGCAGTTCTGGGACACCGAATGAAAAACTGTTTTTT

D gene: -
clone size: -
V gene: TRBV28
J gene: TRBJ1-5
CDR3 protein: CASLTGGGLSNQPQHF
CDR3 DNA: TGTGCCAGCCTCACCGGGGGAGGGTTAAGCAATCAGCCCCAGCATTTT